This T cell receptor (beta chain) was recovered during a study of shared clonotypes between healthy human individuals. Overall study findings and caveats: Clonotypes not shared had lower generation probabilities than those common to all four donors. Approximately 5.3% was the fraction of naive CD4 clonotypes found shared across a handful of donors. Only blood underwent sampling, and tissue repertoires likely differ.

Genomic DNA of every subset was divided equally among multiple immunoSEQ plates. Profiled with immunoSEQ multiplex PCR; TCRdb holds only in-frame clones, not every one. Altogether a few million clones are present, 90% to 95% being singletons, with the ten largest covering about 0.13%. Of note for this clone: Its antigen is still unknown.

The V gene's germline CDR1 is KGHSH and CDR2 LQKENI. Between the trimmed V and J ends, which lost 6 bases and 7 bases, there was a span of 12 bases. The CDR3 loop spans 13 amino acids. The sample was naive CD4+ T cells sorted from blood. Subset noted: CD45RA+ positively selected. This receptor was obtained from a man younger than 35 in good health. V and J are TRBV18 and TRBJ1-4, with a weak D call TRBD1 (5 bases). CDR3 in DNA: TGTGCCAGCTCCGGGACGGACGGTGAAAAACTGTTTTTT. Encoded protein: CASSGTDGEKLFF.